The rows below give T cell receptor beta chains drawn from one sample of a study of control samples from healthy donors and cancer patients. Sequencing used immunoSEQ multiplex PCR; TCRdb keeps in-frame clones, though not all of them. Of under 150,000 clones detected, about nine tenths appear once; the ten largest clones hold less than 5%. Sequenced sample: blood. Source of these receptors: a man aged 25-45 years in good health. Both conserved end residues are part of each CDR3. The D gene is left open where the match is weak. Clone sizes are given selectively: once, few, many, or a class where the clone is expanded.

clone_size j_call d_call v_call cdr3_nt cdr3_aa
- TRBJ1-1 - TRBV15 TGTGCCACCAGCAGAGAGTACAGGTTCACTGAAGCTTTCTTT CATSREYRFTEAFF
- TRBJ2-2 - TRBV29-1 TGCAGCGCCAGGGGTTTGACCACCGGGGAGCTGTTTTTT CSARGLTTGELFF
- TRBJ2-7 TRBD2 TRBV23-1 TGCGCCCCGTCATGGGGGAATGGGGCGGGGGGCTGCTCCTACGAGCAGTACTTC CAPSWGNGAGGCSYEQYF
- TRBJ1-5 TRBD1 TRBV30 TGTGCCTGGAGTGGTGGGACAGGTAGCAATCAGCCCCAGCATTTT CAWSGGTGSNQPQHF
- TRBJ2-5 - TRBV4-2 TGTGCCAGCAGCCAAGACAGGGGACAAGGAGAGACCCAGTACTTC CASSQDRGQGETQYF
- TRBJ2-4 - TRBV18 TGTGCCAGCTCACCAGGGACGGTAGCCAAAAACATTCAGTACTTC CASSPGTVAKNIQYF
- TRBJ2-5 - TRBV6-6 TGTGCCAGCAGCCTACCCGGGCCGTCGCTAAAAGAGACCCAGTACTTC CASSLPGPSLKETQYF
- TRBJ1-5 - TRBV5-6 TGTGCCAGCAGCTCAGAACCAGGGGATGGTCAGCCCCAGCATTTT CASSSEPGDGQPQHF
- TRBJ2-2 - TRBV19 TGTGCCAGTAGTATAAAGAACACCGGGGAGCTGTTTTTT CASSIKNTGELFF
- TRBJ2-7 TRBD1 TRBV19 TGTGCCAGTAGTATGTATTACCAGCAACCGGACAGGGGTTACGAGCAGTACTTC CASSMYYQQPDRGYEQYF
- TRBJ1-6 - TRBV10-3 TGTGCCATCAGCGGACAGAATTCACCCCTCCACTTT CAISGQNSPLHF
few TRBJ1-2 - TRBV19 TGTGCCAGTAGCCGGGACGGGACCTATGGCTACACCTTC CASSRDGTYGYTF
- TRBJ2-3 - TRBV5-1 TGCGCCAGCAGCTTGTCCCTCGGGTTCAGGGACACAGATACGCAGTATTTT CASSLSLGFRDTDTQYF
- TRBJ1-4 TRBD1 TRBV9 TGTGCCAGCAGCGCTGAGTCCGGGACAGGCGGGGAAAAACTGTTTTTT CASSAESGTGGEKLFF
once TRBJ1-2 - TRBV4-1 TGCGCCAGCAGCCTTTCATCAGAGGCCAGGAACTATGGCTACACCTTC CASSLSSEARNYGYTF
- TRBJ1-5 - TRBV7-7 TGTGCCAGCAGCCAAGGGGTCAATCAGCCCCAGCATTTT CASSQGVNQPQHF
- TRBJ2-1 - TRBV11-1 TGTGCCAGCAGCCCATCGGGGCGGGGCTCGTTCTTC CASSPSGRGSFF
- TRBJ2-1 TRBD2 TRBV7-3 TGTGCCAGCAGCTTAACCGCCCTAGCGGGAGGGCCCCTCCGCTACAATGAGCAGTTCTTC CASSLTALAGGPLRYNEQFF
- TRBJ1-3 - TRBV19 TGTGCCAGTAGTATGGACGGCAACTCTGGAAACACCATATATTTT CASSMDGNSGNTIYF
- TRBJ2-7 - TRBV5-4 TGTGCCAGCAGCCGGCTGGGGGGAACCGAGCAGTACTTC CASSRLGGTEQYF
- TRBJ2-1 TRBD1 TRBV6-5 TGTGCCAGCAGTCGGGACAGCTTTACCAATGAGCAGTTCTTC CASSRDSFTNEQFF
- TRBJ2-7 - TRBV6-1 TGTGCCAGCAGTGAAGGGTACCACTACGAGCAGTACTTC CASSEGYHYEQYF
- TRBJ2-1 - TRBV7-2 TGTGCCAGCAGCTTAGGGGGTCACAATGAGCAGTTCTTC CASSLGGHNEQFF
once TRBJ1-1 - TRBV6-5 TGTGCCAGCAGTTACCCAGGAGAGAACACTGAAGCTTTCTTT CASSYPGENTEAFF
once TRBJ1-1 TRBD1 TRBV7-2 TGTGCCAGCAGCTTAGCCTCTGGACAGGCAGGATTCACTGAAGCTTTCTTT CASSLASGQAGFTEAFF
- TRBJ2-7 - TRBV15 TGTGCCACCAGCGGCATGGGTCGGGGCGAGCAGTACTTC CATSGMGRGEQYF